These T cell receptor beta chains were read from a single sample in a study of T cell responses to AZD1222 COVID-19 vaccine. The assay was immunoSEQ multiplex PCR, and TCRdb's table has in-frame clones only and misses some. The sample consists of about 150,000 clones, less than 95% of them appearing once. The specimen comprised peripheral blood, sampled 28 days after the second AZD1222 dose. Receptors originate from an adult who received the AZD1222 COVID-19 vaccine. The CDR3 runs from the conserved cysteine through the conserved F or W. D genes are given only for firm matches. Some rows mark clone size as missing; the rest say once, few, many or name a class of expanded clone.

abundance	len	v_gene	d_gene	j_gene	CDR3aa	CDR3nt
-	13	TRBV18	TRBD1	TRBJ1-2	CASSPGTAGGYTF	TGTGCCAGCTCACCCGGGACAGCAGGAGGCTACACCTTC
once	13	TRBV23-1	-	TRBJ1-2	CASSPHSSYGYTF	TGCGCCAGCAGTCCCCATTCTTCCTATGGCTACACCTTC
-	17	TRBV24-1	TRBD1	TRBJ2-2	CATSDEGTGANTGELFF	TGTGCCACCAGTGATGAGGGGACAGGGGCGAACACCGGGGAGCTGTTTTTT
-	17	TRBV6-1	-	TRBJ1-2	CASSAPSWGAANYGYTF	TGTGCCAGCAGTGCTCCCAGCTGGGGAGCTGCTAACTATGGCTACACCTTC
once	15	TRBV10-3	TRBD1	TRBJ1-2	CAISESGQNNYGYTF	TGTGCCATCAGTGAGTCGGGACAGAATAACTATGGCTACACCTTC
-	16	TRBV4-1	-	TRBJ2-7	CASSPSRWGASYEQYF	TGCGCCAGCAGCCCGTCTCGATGGGGGGCCTCCTACGAGCAGTACTTC
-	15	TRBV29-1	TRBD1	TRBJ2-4	CSVELGDRRPYIQYF	TGCAGCGTTGAGTTAGGGGACAGACGACCGTACATTCAGTACTTC
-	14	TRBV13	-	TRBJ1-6	CASSLQQVGSPLHF	TGTGCCAGCAGCTTACAGCAGGTGGGATCACCCCTCCACTTT
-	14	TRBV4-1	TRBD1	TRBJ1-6	CASTAGGLGSPLHF	TGCGCCAGTACCGCAGGGGGCCTGGGTTCACCCCTCCACTTT
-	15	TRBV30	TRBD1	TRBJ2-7	CAWQPPGQDAYEQYF	TGTGCCTGGCAGCCTCCGGGACAGGACGCCTACGAGCAGTACTTC
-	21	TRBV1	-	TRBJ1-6	CTSSQKNRDTLVSSYNSPLHF	TGCACCAGCAGCCAAAAGAACCGGGACACCCTCGTGAGCTCCTATAATTCACCCCTCCACTTT
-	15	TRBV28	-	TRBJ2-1	CASRPTGSSYNEQFF	TGTGCCAGCAGACCAACAGGGAGCTCCTACAATGAGCAGTTCTTC
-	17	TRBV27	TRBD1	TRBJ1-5	CASSTGQGIGGNQPQHF	TGTGCCAGCAGTACGGGACAGGGGATAGGAGGAAATCAGCCCCAGCATTTT
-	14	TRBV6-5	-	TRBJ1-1	CASSYIQGTTEAFF	TGTGCCAGCAGTTACATCCAGGGCACCACTGAAGCTTTCTTT
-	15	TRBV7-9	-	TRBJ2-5	CASSLGDTGGGTQYF	TGTGCCAGCAGCTTAGGGGACACCGGCGGCGGGACCCAGTACTTC
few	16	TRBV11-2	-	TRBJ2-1	CASSVLGPRIYNEQFF	TGTGCCAGCAGCGTCCTAGGTCCTCGGATATACAATGAGCAGTTCTTC
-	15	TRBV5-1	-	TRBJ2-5	CASSQEAQGGETQYF	TGCGCCAGCAGTCAGGAGGCGCAGGGCGGAGAGACCCAGTACTTC
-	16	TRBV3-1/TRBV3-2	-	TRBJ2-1	CASSQEPGEIRNEQFF	TGTGCCAGCAGCCAAGAACCGGGCGAAATTAGGAATGAGCAGTTCTTC
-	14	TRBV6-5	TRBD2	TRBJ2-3	CASRIAGAGFTQYF	TGTGCCAGCAGAATAGCGGGAGCCGGCTTTACGCAGTATTTT
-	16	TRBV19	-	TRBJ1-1	CASSPTTSRLNTEAFF	TGTGCCAGTAGTCCTACAACGAGCAGATTGAACACTGAAGCTTTCTTT
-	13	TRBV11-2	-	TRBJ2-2	CASSPPGVGELFF	TGTGCCAGCAGCCCGCCAGGGGTCGGGGAGCTGTTTTTT
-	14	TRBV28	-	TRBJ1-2	CASSLVSGYYGYTF	TGTGCCAGCAGTTTGGTTAGTGGATACTATGGCTACACCTTC
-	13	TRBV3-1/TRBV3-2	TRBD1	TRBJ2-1	CASSQDRGLEQFF	TGTGCCAGCAGCCAGGACAGGGGTCTAGAGCAGTTCTTC
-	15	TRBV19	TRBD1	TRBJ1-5	CASTMTGGSSQPQHF	TGTGCCAGTACAATGACAGGGGGCTCTAGTCAGCCCCAGCATTTT
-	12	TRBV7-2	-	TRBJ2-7	CASSLNTYEQYF	TGTGCCAGCAGCTTAAATACCTACGAGCAGTACTTC
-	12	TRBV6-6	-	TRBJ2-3	CASRLNTDTQYF	TGTGCCAGCAGATTAAATACAGATACGCAGTATTTT
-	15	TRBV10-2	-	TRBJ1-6	CASSESNLGASPLHF	TGCGCCAGCAGTGAGTCGAACCTCGGGGCTTCACCCCTCCACTTT
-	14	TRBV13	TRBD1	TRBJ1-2	CASSLGDRVPGYTF	TGTGCCAGCAGCTTAGGCGACAGGGTGCCCGGCTACACCTTC
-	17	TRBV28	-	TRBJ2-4	CASSSRQAGATQNIQYF	TGTGCCAGCAGTTCAAGACAGGCTGGGGCAACGCAAAACATTCAGTACTTC
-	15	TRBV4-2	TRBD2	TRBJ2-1	CASSQEGGLISEQFF	TGTGCCAGCAGCCAAGAGGGGGGACTAATCAGTGAGCAGTTCTTC
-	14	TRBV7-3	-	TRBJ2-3	CASSLTGRTDTQYF	TGTGCCAGCAGCTTAACGGGTCGCACAGATACGCAGTATTTT
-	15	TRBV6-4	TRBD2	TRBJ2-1	CASSPSGRSYNEQFF	TGTGCCAGCAGCCCAAGCGGGAGATCATACAATGAGCAGTTCTTC
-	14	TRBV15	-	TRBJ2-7	CATSRDGREDEQYF	TGTGCCACCAGCAGAGACGGGAGAGAGGACGAGCAGTACTTC
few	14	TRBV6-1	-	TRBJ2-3	CASSEWQPTDTQYF	TGTGCCAGCAGTGAATGGCAGCCCACAGATACGCAGTATTTT
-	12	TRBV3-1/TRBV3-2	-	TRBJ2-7	CASSQTDYEQYF	TGTGCCAGCAGCCAGACAGACTACGAGCAGTACTTC
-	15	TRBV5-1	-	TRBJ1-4	CASSQQGVGNEKLFF	TGCGCCAGCAGCCAACAGGGTGTCGGTAATGAAAAACTGTTTTTT
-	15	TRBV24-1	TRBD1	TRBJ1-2	CATSDSGRGNYGYTF	TGTGCCACCAGTGATTCGGGCAGGGGGAACTATGGCTACACCTTC
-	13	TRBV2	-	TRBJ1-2	CASRNPGSYGYTF	TGTGCCAGCAGGAACCCGGGGAGCTATGGCTACACCTTC
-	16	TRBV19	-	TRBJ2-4	CASSIGRQIAKNIQYF	TGTGCCAGTAGTATAGGGAGACAGATAGCCAAAAACATTCAGTACTTC
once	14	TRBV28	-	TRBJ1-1	CASSPMRSVTEAFF	TGTGCCAGCAGCCCGATGAGGTCCGTCACTGAAGCTTTCTTT
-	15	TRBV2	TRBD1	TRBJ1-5	CASSRRDRGNQPQHF	TGTGCCAGCAGTCGCCGGGACAGGGGCAATCAGCCCCAGCATTTT